The 24 T cell receptor beta chains reported below all come from one sample, sequenced in a study of blood T cell repertoires in COVID-19. TCRdb keeps only in-frame clones here, not all; method: immunoSEQ multiplex PCR. The sample yields 150,000 to 200,000 clones, around 89% seen once. Sequenced: PBMCs or T cells enriched from blood (not recorded which). Receptors originate from a young woman who had recovered from COVID-19.

The chain recombines TRBV6-5 with TRBJ1-5; perhaps TRBD1 as D (6 bases). CDR1 MNHEY and CDR2 SVGAGI come from the germline V gene. The CDR3 contains 15 residues. Trimming stripped 8 bases from V and 3 bases from J, with 17 bases between. CDR3: CASYTVGDTNQPQHF. DNA for the CDR3: TGTGCCAGCTATACAGTCGGGGACACCAATCAGCCCCAGCATTTT.

The chain combines TRBV5-1 with TRBJ2-2, with D tentatively TRBD1 (6 bases). CDR1 SGHRS and CDR2 YFSETQ come from the germline V gene. The CDR3 sequence is 16 residues long. Deletions cut 4 bases from V and 0 bases from J, with 13 bases between. The CDR3 protein is CASSEGHTANTGELFF. The CDR3 bases are TGCGCCAGCAGCGAGGGACATACGGCGAACACCGGGGAGCTGTTTTTT.

The chain links TRBV15 to TRBJ1-4; 9 bases map to TRBD1. J gave up 6 bases and V 1 base, and 6 bases lay outside the gene matches. The CDR3 covers 16 residues. The germline V gene encodes CDR1 LNHNV and CDR2 YYDKDF (reference sequence). This chain's CDR3 is CATSRGGTGLDEKLFF. DNA for the CDR3: TGTGCCACCAGCAGAGGTGGGACAGGGCTCGATGAAAAACTGTTTTTT.

The CDR3 region is CASSLVWDWESSYEQYF. The CDR3 DNA follows: TGTGCCAGCAGTTTAGTTTGGGATTGGGAGAGCTCCTACGAGCAGTACTTC. This chain joins TRBV27 and TRBJ2-7; a weak D match, TRBD2 (5 bases). This CDR3 comprises 17 residues. The V gene's germline CDR1 is MNHEY and CDR2 SMNVEV (reference sequence). V gave up 2 bases and J gave up 0 bases, with 17 bases separating them.

The chain uses TRBV19 and TRBJ2-1; 9 nucleotides align to TRBD2. The length of the CDR3 is 15 residues. CDR1 is LNHDA, CDR2 SQIVND, per germline (reference sequence). V lost 5 bases and J lost 10; bases outside the gene matches: 12. DNA of the CDR3: TGTGCCAGTAGTCCCAATCGAGCGGGAGGACCCGAGCAGTTCTTC. Translated: CASSPNRAGGPEQFF.

V is TRBV30 and J is TRBJ1-5; perhaps TRBD1 as D (6 bases). V shed 2 bases and J shed 10 bases, with 15 bases lying between them. Germline V gene lookup returns CDR1 GTSNPN and CDR2 SVGIG (reference sequence). The CDR3 sequence is 13 residues long. CDR3 coding DNA: TGTGCCTGGAGTCCTCAGGGGCAACAACCCCAGCATTTT. Translating gives CAWSPQGQQPQHF.

The CDR3 DNA sequence: TGTGCCATCAGCCAATGGGTCGGGGGTTACGAGCAGTACTTC. It translates to CAISQWVGGYEQYF. The rearrangement uses TRBV10-3 and TRBJ2-7; TRBD2 is a possible D gene (6 bases). Germline assignment: CDR1 ENHRY and CDR2 SYGVKD. V was shortened by 6 bases and J by 4 bases, with 16 bases between the two germline ends. This CDR3 has 14 residues.

This chain joins TRBV5-1 and TRBJ2-7, with D possibly TRBD2 on 5 matching bases. The CDR3 runs to 15 residues. The germline CDR1 and CDR2 sequences are SGHRS and YFSETQ. The V gene lost 0 bases and the J gene lost 2 bases, with 12 bases spanning the gap. CDR3 sequence (DNA): TGCGCCAGCAGCTTGGCACTAGGGAGTGCCTACGAGCAGTACTTC. Encoded protein: CASSLALGSAYEQYF. The whole variable domain, remainder taken from reference TRBV5-1 and TRBJ2-7, is KAGVTQTPRYLIKTRGQQVTLSCSPISGHRSVSWYQQTPGQGLQFLFEYFSETQRNKGNFPGRFSGRQFSNSRSEMNVSTLELGDSALYLCASSLALGSAYEQYFGPGTRLTVT.

V usage is TRBV6-5 and J usage is TRBJ1-5, with TRBD1 matching over 8 bases. The CDR3 is made up of 15 amino acids. Germline CDR1 MNHEY, CDR2 SVGAGI. With 8 bases clipped from V and 2 bases from J, the junction kept 8 bases outside the gene matches. The CDR3 DNA reads TGTGCCAGCGAAACAGGGGGGTGGGGCAATCAGCCCCAGCATTTT. This codes for CASETGGWGNQPQHF.

On this clone itself: The junction shows a germline mismatch at one end, possibly a read error. V gene TRBV19 combines with J gene TRBJ1-3, with a tentative D call TRBD1 (5 bases). In germline, CDR1 is LNHDA, CDR2 SQIVND (reference sequence). The CDR3 is made up of 16 amino acids. CDR3 coding DNA: TGTGCCAGTAGTATAACTGACAGTAGCTCTGGAAACATCATATATTTT. As protein: CASSITDSSSGNIIYF.

The genes are TRBV19 and TRBJ2-3; D unresolved. CDR1 and CDR2 from the germline V gene are LNHDA and SQIVND (reference sequence). Trimming took 1 base from V and 1 from J, leaving 3 bases between them. The CDR3 runs 13 residues. CDR3 residues: CASSIGGTDTQYF. In DNA form, the CDR3 reads TGTGCCAGTAGTATAGGCGGCACAGATACGCAGTATTTT.

Concerning this clone: Other DNA sequences in this sample translate to the same CDR3. The genes are TRBV30 and TRBJ2-7; possibly TRBD2 for D (6 bases). The CDR3 length is 13 residues. The V end was cut by 3 bases, the J end by 4 bases, with 13 bases between. The germline CDR1 and CDR2 sequences are GTSNPN and SVGIG (reference sequence). CDR3 coding DNA: TGTGCCTGGAGGCGGGGAAAAGGGTACGAGCAGTACTTC. It specifies CAWRRGKGYEQYF. Variable domain in full (rest from reference TRBV30 and TRBJ2-7): SQTIHQWPATLVQPVGSPLSLECTVEGTSNPNLYWYRQAAGRGLQLLFYSVGIGQISSEVPQNLSASRPQDRQFILSSKKLLLSDSGFYLCAWRRGKGYEQYFGPGTRLTVT.

The rearrangement joins TRBV4-1 to TRBJ2-1, with 12 bases that match TRBD2. Losses at the gene ends were 0 bases for V and 8 bases for J; bases not matched to a gene: 8. The CDR3 covers 17 residues. Germline-derived CDR1 and CDR2 are MGHRA and YSYEKL. The DNA of the CDR3 is TGCGCCAGCAGCCAAGACCGGACTAGCGGGAAGGAGGATGAGCAGTTCTTC. Amino acid sequence: CASSQDRTSGKEDEQFF.

The rearrangement links TRBV3-1 (or the pseudogene TRBV3-2) to TRBJ2-5, with D maybe TRBD1 (6 bases). The V gene lost 3 bases and the J gene lost 1 base, with 12 bases spanning the gap. There are 15 residues in the CDR3. Germline-derived CDR1 and CDR2 are LGHDT and YNNKEL (reference sequence). Here the CDR3 reads CASSQTTGPQETQYF. CDR3 DNA: TGTGCCAGCAGCCAGACGACAGGCCCCCAAGAGACCCAGTACTTC.

CDR3 nucleotides: TGTGCCAGCAGCTTGACTAGTGGGTCCTACAATGAGCAGTTCTTC. It codes for CASSLTSGSYNEQFF. J is TRBJ2-1 and V is TRBV5-5; perhaps TRBD2 as D (5 bases). Trimming shortened V by 1 base and J by 1 base, and 9 bases separated the two germline ends. The CDR3 consists of 15 residues. Per the germline V gene, CDR1 is SGHKS and CDR2 is YYEKEE (reference sequence).

This chain joins TRBV5-1 and TRBJ2-2; D possibly corresponds to TRBD2 (6 bases). V was clipped by 7 bases and J by 7 bases, with 20 bases between them. Per the germline V gene, CDR1 is SGHRS and CDR2 is YFSETQ. The CDR3 contains 15 residues. In DNA, the CDR3 is TGCGCCAGCGGAACTTCGGGAGTGACCATCGGGGAGCTGTTTTTT. This sequence encodes CASGTSGVTIGELFF.

V usage is TRBV28 and J usage is TRBJ1-1; 7 bases match TRBD1. Germline CDR1 is MDHEN and CDR2 is SYDVKM. This CDR3 comprises 13 residues. The V segment lost 3 bases and the J segment 11 bases; nucleotides outside the gene matches: 9. CDR3 nucleotide sequence: TGTGCCAGCAGTTTCCGAGTAACAGGGGACGCTTTCTTT. Encoded protein: CASSFRVTGDAFF. The variable domain in full, with the rest retrieved from reference TRBV28 and TRBJ1-1, is DVKVTQSSRYLVKRTGEKVFLECVQDMDHENMFWYRQDPGLGLRLIYFSYDVKMKEKGDIPEGYSVSREKKERFSLILESASTNQTSMYLCASSFRVTGDAFFGQGTRLTVV.

The rearrangement uses TRBV9 and TRBJ1-5; D call uncertain. CDR1 SGDLS and CDR2 YYNGEE come from the germline V gene. The CDR3 length is 14 residues. The ends were cut back, 1 base at V and 1 base at J, with 6 bases in the middle. The CDR3 is CASSVHGSNQPQHF. CDR3 in DNA: TGTGCCAGCAGCGTACACGGGAGCAATCAGCCCCAGCATTTT.

J is TRBJ1-2 and V is TRBV6-5; TRBD1 matches 8 bases. Germline V gene data show CDR1 as MNHEY and CDR2 as SVGAGI. This CDR3 has 13 amino acids. V gave up 7 bases and J gave up 8 bases; unmatched junction bases: 9. For the CDR3, the DNA is TGTGCCAGCACCTCGGACAGGGCAAGAGGCTACACCTTC. Translated: CASTSDRARGYTF.

With respect to this clone: The sample holds other DNA sequences that translate to the same CDR3. The chain joins TRBV9 to TRBJ2-1, with 7 bases that match TRBD2. Germline CDR1 reads SGDLS; CDR2 reads YYNGEE. The V gene end was trimmed by 2 bases and the J gene end by 4 bases; junction bases not matched to a gene: 6. The CDR3 is 15 amino acids. In nucleotides, the CDR3 is TGTGCCAGCAGCGTTAGCGGGCGACCGTACAATGAGCAGTTCTTC. Translating it yields CASSVSGRPYNEQFF.

This clone came up once. The chain joins TRBV15 to TRBJ2-7; TRBD2 matches 7 bases. In germline, CDR1 is LNHNV, CDR2 YYDKDF (reference sequence). The CDR3 length is 14 residues. The V gene end was trimmed by 1 base and the J gene end by 5 bases; junction bases not matched to a gene: 5. CDR3 sequence reads: CATSRGETSNEQYF. CDR3 DNA: TGTGCCACCAGCAGAGGGGAGACTAGCAACGAGCAGTACTTC.

The rearrangement uses TRBV6-5 and TRBJ2-7; D possibly corresponds to TRBD1 (6 bases). The ends were cut back, 8 bases at V and 1 base at J, with 12 bases in the middle. Looked up from germline, CDR1 is MNHEY and CDR2 is SVGAGI. The CDR3 runs 13 residues. The CDR3 here is CASGRGDSYEQYF. The CDR3 DNA sequence: TGTGCCAGCGGCAGGGGCGATTCCTACGAGCAGTACTTC.

The chain is built from TRBV19 and TRBJ2-3; 9 bases agree with TRBD2. The CDR3 runs to 16 residues. V was clipped by 2 bases and J by 4 bases; unmatched bases: 7. Per germline, CDR1 LNHDA and CDR2 SQIVND (reference sequence). The CDR3 is CASSIFAGGPSDTQYF. Written as DNA, the CDR3 is TGTGCCAGTAGTATATTCGCGGGAGGGCCATCAGATACGCAGTATTTT.

This chain joins TRBV6-2 or TRBV6-3 and TRBJ1-3, with 7 bases lining up with TRBD1. The CDR3 length is 16 residues. The germline V gene encodes CDR1 MNHEY and CDR2 SVGEGT. Trimming took 6 bases from V and 0 from J; bases not matched to a gene: 8. CDR3 protein: CASSRTGRYSGNTIYF. For the CDR3, the DNA is TGTGCCAGCAGCCGGACAGGCCGCTACTCTGGAAACACCATATATTTT.